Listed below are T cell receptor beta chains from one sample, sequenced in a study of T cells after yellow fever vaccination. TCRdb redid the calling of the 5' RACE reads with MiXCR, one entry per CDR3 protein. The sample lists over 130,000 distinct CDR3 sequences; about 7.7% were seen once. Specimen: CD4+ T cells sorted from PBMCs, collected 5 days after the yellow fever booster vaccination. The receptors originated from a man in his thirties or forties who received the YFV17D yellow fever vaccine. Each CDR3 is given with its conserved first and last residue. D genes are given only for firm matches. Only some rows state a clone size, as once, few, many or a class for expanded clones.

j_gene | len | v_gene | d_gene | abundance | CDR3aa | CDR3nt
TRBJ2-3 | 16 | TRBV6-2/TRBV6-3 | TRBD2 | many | CASSYAGLVNADTQYF | TGTGCCAGCAGTTACGCGGGACTAGTTAACGCAGATACGCAGTATTTT
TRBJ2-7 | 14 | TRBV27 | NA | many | CASSLVRFPYEQYF | TGTGCCAGCAGTTTAGTCAGGTTTCCCTACGAGCAGTACTTC
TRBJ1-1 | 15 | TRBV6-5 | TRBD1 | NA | CASSNEIDRGLRAFF | TGTGCCAGCAGTAATGAAATAGACAGGGGGCTCCGAGCTTTCTTT
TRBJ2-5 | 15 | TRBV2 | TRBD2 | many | CASSTGLAGAKTQYF | TGTGCCAGCAGTACGGGACTAGCGGGAGCTAAGACCCAGTACTTC
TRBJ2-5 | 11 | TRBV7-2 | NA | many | CASSLGRLQYF | TGTGCCAGCAGCTTGGGGCGTTTGCAGTACTTC
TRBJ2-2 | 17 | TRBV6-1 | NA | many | CASSILTSLGNTGELFF | TGTGCCAGCAGCATACTAACTAGCTTGGGGAACACCGGGGAGCTGTTTTTT
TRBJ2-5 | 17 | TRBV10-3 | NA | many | CAISEGGRLAVGETQYF | TGTGCCATCAGTGAGGGTGGGAGATTGGCAGTTGGAGAGACCCAGTACTTC
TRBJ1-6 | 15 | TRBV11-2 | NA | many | CASSFESSYNSPLHF | TGTGCCAGCAGCTTTGAGAGCTCCTATAATTCACCCCTCCACTTT
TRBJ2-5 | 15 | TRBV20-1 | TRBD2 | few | CSGAGAGAYQETQYF | TGCAGTGGAGCGGGGGCGGGAGCATACCAAGAGACCCAGTACTTC
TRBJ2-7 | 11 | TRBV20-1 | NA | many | CSAPKTNEQYF | TGCAGTGCTCCGAAAACCAACGAGCAGTACTTC
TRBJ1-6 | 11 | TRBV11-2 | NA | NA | CASSMNSPLHF | TGTGCCAGCAGCATGAATTCACCCCTCCACTTT
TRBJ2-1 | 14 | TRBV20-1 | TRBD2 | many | CSARTSGRANEQFF | TGCAGTGCTAGAACTAGCGGGAGGGCCAATGAGCAGTTCTTC
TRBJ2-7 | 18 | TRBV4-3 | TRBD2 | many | CASSQDLGLAGGVYEQYF | TGCGCCAGCAGCCAAGATCTGGGACTAGCGGGAGGGGTCTACGAGCAGTACTTC
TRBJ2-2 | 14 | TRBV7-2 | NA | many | CASSLSYSTGELFF | TGTGCCAGCAGCCTTTCTTACAGCACCGGGGAGCTGTTTTTT
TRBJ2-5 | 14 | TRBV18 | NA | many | CASSLPGVQETQYF | TGTGCCAGCTCACTTCCGGGGGTCCAAGAGACCCAGTACTTC
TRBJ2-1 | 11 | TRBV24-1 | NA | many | CATADHNEQFF | TGTGCCACCGCAGACCACAATGAGCAGTTCTTC
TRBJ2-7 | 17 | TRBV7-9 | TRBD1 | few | CASSFIPGQGFSYEQYF | TGTGCCAGCAGCTTTATTCCGGGACAGGGATTTTCCTACGAGCAGTACTTC
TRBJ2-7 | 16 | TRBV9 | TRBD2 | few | CASSSGLAGLIHEQYF | TGTGCCAGCAGCTCCGGACTAGCGGGATTGATACACGAGCAGTACTTC
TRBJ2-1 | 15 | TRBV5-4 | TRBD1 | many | CASSLSGTGINEQFF | TGTGCCAGCAGCTTGTCTGGGACAGGGATAAATGAGCAGTTCTTC
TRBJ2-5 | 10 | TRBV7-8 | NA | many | CASGEETQYF | TGTGCCAGCGGAGAAGAGACCCAGTACTTC
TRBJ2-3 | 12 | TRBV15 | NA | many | CATSSHTDTQYF | TGTGCCACCAGCAGCCACACAGATACGCAGTATTTT
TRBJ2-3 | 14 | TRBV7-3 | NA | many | CASSLGNEGDTQYF | TGTGCCAGCAGCCTGGGGAACGAGGGAGATACGCAGTATTTT
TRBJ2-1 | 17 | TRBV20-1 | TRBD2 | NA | CSARGLAGETGYNEQFF | TGCAGTGCTAGAGGACTAGCGGGAGAGACTGGCTACAATGAGCAGTTCTTC
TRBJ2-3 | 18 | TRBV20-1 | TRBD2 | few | CCARIAGGKNSGTDTQYF | TGCTGTGCTAGGATTGCGGGGGGCAAAAATAGCGGGACAGATACGCAGTATTTT
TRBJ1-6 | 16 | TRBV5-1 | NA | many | CASSLVSQVLGSPLHF | TGCGCCAGCAGCTTGGTTTCTCAGGTTCTAGGTTCACCCCTCCACTTT
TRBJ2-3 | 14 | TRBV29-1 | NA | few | CSADRGGGTDTQYF | TGCAGCGCCGATAGGGGGGGGGGCACAGATACGCAGTATTTT
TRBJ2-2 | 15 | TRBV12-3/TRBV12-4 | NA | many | CASSGGGRGSGELFF | TGTGCCAGCAGTGGGGGAGGGAGGGGGTCCGGGGAGCTGTTTTTT
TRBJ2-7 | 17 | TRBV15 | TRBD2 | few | CATSRGIGTSGNYEQYF | TGTGCCACCAGCAGAGGAATCGGGACTAGCGGGAACTACGAGCAGTACTTC
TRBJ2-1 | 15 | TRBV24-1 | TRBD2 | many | CATSDFSGSLHEQFF | TGTGCCACCAGTGATTTTAGCGGGAGTCTCCATGAGCAGTTCTTC
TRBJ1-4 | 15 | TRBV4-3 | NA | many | CASSQVAGEGEKLFF | TGCGCCAGCAGCCAAGTTGCGGGGGAGGGGGAAAAACTGTTTTTT
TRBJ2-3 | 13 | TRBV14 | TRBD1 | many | CASSQRDSDTQYF | TGTGCCAGCAGCCAAAGGGACAGCGATACGCAGTATTTT
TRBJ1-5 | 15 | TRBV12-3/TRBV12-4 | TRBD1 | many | CASSLTGQGNQPQHF | TGTGCCAGCAGTTTGACCGGACAGGGCAATCAGCCCCAGCATTTT
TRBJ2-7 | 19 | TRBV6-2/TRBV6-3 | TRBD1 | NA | CASSTDSYPGQGRTYEQYF | TGTGCCAGCAGCACCGACTCGTACCCGGGACAGGGGAGAACCTACGAGCAGTACTTC
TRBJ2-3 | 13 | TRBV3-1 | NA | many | CASSPLGGDTQYF | TGTGCCAGCAGCCCACTAGGTGGGGATACGCAGTATTTT
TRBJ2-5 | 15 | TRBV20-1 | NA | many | CSARDLPTRGETQYF | TGCAGTGCTAGAGATCTTCCGACTAGAGGAGAGACCCAGTACTTC
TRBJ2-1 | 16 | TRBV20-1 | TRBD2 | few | CSARPSGRANYNEQFF | TGCAGTGCTAGACCTAGCGGGAGAGCGAACTACAATGAGCAGTTCTTC
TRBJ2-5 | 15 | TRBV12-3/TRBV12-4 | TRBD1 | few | CASSLRQGLKETQYF | TGTGCCAGCAGTCTCCGACAGGGGCTCAAAGAGACCCAGTACTTC
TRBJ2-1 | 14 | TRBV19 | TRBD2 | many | CASSMRTSGNEQFF | TGTGCCAGTAGTATGCGGACTAGCGGCAATGAGCAGTTCTTC
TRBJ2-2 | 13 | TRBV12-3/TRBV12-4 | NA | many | CASAEVSTGELFF | TGTGCCAGCGCGGAGGTCTCAACCGGGGAGCTGTTTTTT
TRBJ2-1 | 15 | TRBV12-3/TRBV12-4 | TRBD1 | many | CASSAGQGGIGEQFF | TGTGCCAGCAGCGCGGGACAGGGGGGCATCGGCGAGCAGTTCTTC
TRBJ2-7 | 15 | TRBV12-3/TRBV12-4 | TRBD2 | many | CASSWTSGLSYEQYF | TGTGCCAGCAGTTGGACTAGCGGCCTCTCCTACGAGCAGTACTTC
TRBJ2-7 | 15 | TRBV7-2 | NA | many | CASSLRLGENYEQYF | TGTGCCAGCAGCTTACGCCTAGGAGAGAACTACGAGCAGTACTTC
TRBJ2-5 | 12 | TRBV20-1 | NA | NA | CSLGSALETQYF | TGCAGCCTGGGGTCGGCCCTGGAGACCCAGTACTTC
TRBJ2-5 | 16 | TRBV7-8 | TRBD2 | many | CASSLTAGGSVKTQYF | TGTGCCAGCAGCTTAACAGCGGGAGGGTCGGTGAAGACCCAGTACTTC
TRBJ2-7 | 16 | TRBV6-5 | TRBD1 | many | CASSYSKDRGSYEQYF | TGTGCCAGCAGTTACTCGAAGGACAGGGGGTCCTACGAGCAGTACTTC
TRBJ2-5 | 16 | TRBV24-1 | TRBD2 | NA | CATSDSSKGGLETQYF | TGTGCCACCAGTGACTCGTCCAAGGGAGGGCTGGAGACCCAGTACTTC
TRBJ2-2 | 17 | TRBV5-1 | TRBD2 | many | CASSLAGGSGITGELFF | TGCGCCAGCAGCTTGGCTGGGGGTAGCGGGATCACCGGGGAGCTGTTTTTT
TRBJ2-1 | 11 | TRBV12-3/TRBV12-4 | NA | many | CASSLRDEQFF | TGTGCCAGCAGTTTACGGGATGAGCAGTTCTTC
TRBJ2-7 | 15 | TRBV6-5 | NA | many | CASSYSGTVTNEQYF | TGTGCCAGCAGTTACTCGGGGACTGTCACCAACGAGCAGTACTTC
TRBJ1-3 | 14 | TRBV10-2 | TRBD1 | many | CASSQGFSGNTIYF | TGCGCCAGTTCACAGGGGTTCTCTGGAAACACCATATATTTT
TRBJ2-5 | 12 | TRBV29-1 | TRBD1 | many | CSVLRGRETQYF | TGCAGCGTGCTGAGGGGGCGTGAGACCCAGTACTTC
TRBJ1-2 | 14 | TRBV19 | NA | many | CASSSGEPGYGYTF | TGTGCCAGTAGCAGTGGGGAGCCGGGCTATGGCTACACCTTC
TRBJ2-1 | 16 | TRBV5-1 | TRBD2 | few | CASSPLSGSYDNEQFF | TGCGCCAGCAGCCCGCTAAGCGGGAGTTACGACAATGAGCAGTTCTTC
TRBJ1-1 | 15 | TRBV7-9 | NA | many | CASSLVPGSNTEAFF | TGTGCCAGCAGCTTAGTTCCAGGCTCGAACACTGAAGCTTTCTTT
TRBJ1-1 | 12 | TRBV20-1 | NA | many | CSASEGRIEAFF | TGCAGTGCTAGCGAAGGACGGATAGAAGCTTTCTTT
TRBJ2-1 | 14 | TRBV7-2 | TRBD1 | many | CASSFNRDSDTQFF | TGTGCCAGCAGCTTCAACCGGGACAGTGACACGCAGTTCTTC
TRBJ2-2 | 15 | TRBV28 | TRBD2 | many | CASSLAGVNTGELFF | TGTGCCAGCAGTCTAGCGGGAGTTAACACCGGGGAGCTGTTTTTT
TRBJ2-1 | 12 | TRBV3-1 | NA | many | CASSQDGGEQFF | TGTGCCAGCAGCCAGGACGGCGGTGAGCAGTTCTTC
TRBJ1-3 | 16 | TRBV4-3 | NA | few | CASSQEPAGTGNTIYF | TGCGCCAGCAGCCAAGAACCCGCAGGGACTGGAAACACCATATATTTT